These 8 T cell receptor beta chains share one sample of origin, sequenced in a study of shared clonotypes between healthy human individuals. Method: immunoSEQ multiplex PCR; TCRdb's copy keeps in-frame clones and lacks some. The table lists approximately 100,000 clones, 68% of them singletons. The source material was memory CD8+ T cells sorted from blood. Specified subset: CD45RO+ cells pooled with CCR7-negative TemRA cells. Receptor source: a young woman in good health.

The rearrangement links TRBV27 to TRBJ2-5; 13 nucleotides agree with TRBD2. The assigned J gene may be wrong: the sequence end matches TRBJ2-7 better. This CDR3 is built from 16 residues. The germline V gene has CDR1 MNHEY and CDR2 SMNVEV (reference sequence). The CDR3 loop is CASSYGGTSGTYEQYF. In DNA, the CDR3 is TGTGCCAGCAGTTATGGGGGGACTAGCGGGACCTACGAGCAGTACTTC.

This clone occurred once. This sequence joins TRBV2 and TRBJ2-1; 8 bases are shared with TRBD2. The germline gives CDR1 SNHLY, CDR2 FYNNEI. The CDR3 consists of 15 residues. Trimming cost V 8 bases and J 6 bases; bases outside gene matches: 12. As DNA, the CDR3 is TGTGCCAGCGTCGAATCCGGGACTAGTGGCAATGAGCAGTTCTTC. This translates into CASVESGTSGNEQFF.

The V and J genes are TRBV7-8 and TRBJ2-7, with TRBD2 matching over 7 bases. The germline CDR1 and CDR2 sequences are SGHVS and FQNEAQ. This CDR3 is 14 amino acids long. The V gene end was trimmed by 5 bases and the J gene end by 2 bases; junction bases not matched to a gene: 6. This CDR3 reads CASSQSGTTYEQYF. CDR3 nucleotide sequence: TGTGCCAGCAGCCAAAGCGGGACGACCTACGAGCAGTACTTC.

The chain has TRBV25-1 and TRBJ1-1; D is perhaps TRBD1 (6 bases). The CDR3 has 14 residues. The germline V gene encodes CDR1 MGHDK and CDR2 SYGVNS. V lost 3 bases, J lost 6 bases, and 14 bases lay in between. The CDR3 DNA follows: TGTGCCAGCAGTGATCAATGGAGGGGGGCTGAAGCTTTCTTT. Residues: CASSDQWRGAEAFF. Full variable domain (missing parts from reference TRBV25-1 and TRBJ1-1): EADIYQTPRYLVIGTGKKITLECSQTMGHDKMYWYQQDPGMELHLIHYSYGVNSTEKGDLSSESTVSRIRTEHFPLTLESARPSHTSQYLCASSDQWRGAEAFFGQGTRLTVV.

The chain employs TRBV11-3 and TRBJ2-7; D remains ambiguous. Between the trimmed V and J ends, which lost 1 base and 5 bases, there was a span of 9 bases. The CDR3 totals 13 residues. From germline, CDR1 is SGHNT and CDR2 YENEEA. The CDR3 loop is CASSLGLFDEQYF. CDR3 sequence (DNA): TGTGCCAGCAGCTTAGGGCTGTTCGACGAGCAGTACTTC. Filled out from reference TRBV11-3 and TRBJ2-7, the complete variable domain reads EAGVVQSPRYKIIEKKQPVAFWCNPISGHNTLYWYLQNLGQGPELLIRYENEEAVDDSQLPKDRFSAERLKGVDSTLKIQPAELGDSAVYLCASSLGLFDEQYFGPGTRLTVT.

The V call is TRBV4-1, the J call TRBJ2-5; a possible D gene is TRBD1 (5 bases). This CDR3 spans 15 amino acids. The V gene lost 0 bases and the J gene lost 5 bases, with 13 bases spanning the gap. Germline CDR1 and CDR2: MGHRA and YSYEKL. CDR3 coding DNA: TGCGCCAGCAGCCAAGACAGGGTTAACTCTGAGACCCAGTACTTC. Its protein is CASSQDRVNSETQYF.

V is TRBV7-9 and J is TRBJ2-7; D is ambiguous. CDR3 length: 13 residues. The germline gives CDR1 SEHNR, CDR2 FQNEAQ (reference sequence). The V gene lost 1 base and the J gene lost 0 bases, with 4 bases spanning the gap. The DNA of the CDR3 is TGTGCCAGCAGCTTAGATCCCTCCTACGAGCAGTACTTC. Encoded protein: CASSLDPSYEQYF. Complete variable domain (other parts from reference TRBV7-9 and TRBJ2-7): DTGVSQNPRHKITKRGQNVTFRCDPISEHNRLYWYRQTLGQGPEFLTYFQNEAQLEKSRLLSDRFSAERPKGSFSTLEIQRTEQGDSAMYLCASSLDPSYEQYFGPGTRLTVT.

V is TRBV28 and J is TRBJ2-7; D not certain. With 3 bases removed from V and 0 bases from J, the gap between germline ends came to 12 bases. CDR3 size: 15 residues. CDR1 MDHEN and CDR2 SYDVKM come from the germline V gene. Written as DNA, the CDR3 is TGTGCCAGCAGTTTCTTCTCCCCCCCCTCCTACGAGCAGTACTTC. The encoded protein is CASSFFSPPSYEQYF. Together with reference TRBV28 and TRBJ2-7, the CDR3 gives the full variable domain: DVKVTQSSRYLVKRTGEKVFLECVQDMDHENMFWYRQDPGLGLRLIYFSYDVKMKEKGDIPEGYSVSREKKERFSLILESASTNQTSMYLCASSFFSPPSYEQYFGPGTRLTVT.